These 15 T cell receptor beta chains were all obtained from the same sample, sequenced in a study of preoperative IRX-2 immunotherapy in early breast cancer (dated by TCRdb to the late 2010s). Library generation was performed with the immunoSEQ multiplex PCR assay. In its TCRdb copy, this immuneACCESS table keeps in-frame sequences only and misses some clones. Where compared with another copy, unresolved V genes explain less than half of these, and the others have no known cause. Here the sample has 30,000 to 45,000 clones; approximately 80% occur a single time. The ten largest clones represent around 1.5% of the sample. The treatment or condition label, read with the paper, signifies: preoperative locoregional IRX-2 cytokine immunotherapy. Sequences were derived from lymph node tissue, sampled after IRX-2 immunotherapy. The receptors come from a human donor with breast cancer.

This clone was recorded once. The chain uses TRBV6-8 and TRBJ2-5, with 9 positions matching TRBD2. V dropped 7 bases and J dropped 5; count of bases not matched to a gene: 8. Germline CDR1 is MNHGY and CDR2 is SAAAGT. CDR3 length: 14 residues. CDR3 loop: CASTQGLAHETQYF. The CDR3 DNA reads as TGTGCCAGCACCCAGGGACTAGCACACGAGACCCAGTACTTC.

This chain uses TRBV6-8 with TRBJ2-2; D perhaps matches TRBD1 (6 bases). V dropped 8 bases and J dropped 1 base, with 8 bases sitting between them. This CDR3 region has 13 residues. Germline V gene sequence: CDR1 MNHGY, CDR2 SAAAGT. CDR3 coding DNA: TGTGCCAGCCAGACAGGGAACACCGGGGAGCTGTTTTTT. Translated: CASQTGNTGELFF.

J is TRBJ2-5 and V is TRBV7-5; the DNA was not used to check the table's D call, TRBD1. TRBV7-5 is labeled a pseudogene. The CDR3 runs to 17 residues. This CDR3 is CASSYFLGAGTGETQYF. Written as DNA, the CDR3 is TGTGCCAGCAGCTATTTCCTTGGGGCGGGGACAGGAGAGACCCAGTACTTC.

V and J are TRBV7-1 and TRBJ2-7; possible D gene TRBD1, 6 bases. TRBV7-1 is assigned to the ORF class and has an uncertain function. This CDR3 contains 14 residues. Trimming pared 4 bases from V and 2 bases from J, leaving 12 bases between. The CDR3 DNA sequence: TGTGCCAGCAGCTTGGATCAGGGGCCCTACGAGCAGTACTTC. This sequence encodes CASSLDQGPYEQYF.

The V gene is TRBV1, the J gene TRBJ2-2; TRBD1 is taken as the D call from the table, unchecked against the DNA. TRBV1 is flagged as a pseudogene. This CDR3 spans 16 amino acids. CDR3 coding DNA: TGCGCCAGCAGCCACCTAACAGGGAATGCACCCGGGGAGCTGTTTTTT. Protein: CASSHLTGNAPGELFF.

This clone was observed a handful of times. The chain recombines TRBV11-3 with TRBJ2-3, with 8 bases fitting TRBD1. V lost 3 bases and J lost 2; bases outside the gene matches: 4. CDR3 length: 15 amino acids. Germline V gene data show CDR1 as SGHNT and CDR2 as YENEEA. The CDR3 here is CASSFRQGLTDTQYF. CDR3 nucleotides: TGTGCCAGCAGCTTTCGACAGGGGCTCACAGATACGCAGTATTTT.

This clone was seen once. The V and J genes are TRBV5-1 and TRBJ1-2; D possibly corresponds to TRBD1 (5 bases). The ends were cut back, 4 bases at V and 8 bases at J, with 21 bases in the middle. CDR3 size: 15 residues. Per the germline V gene, CDR1 is SGHRS and CDR2 is YFSETQ. The CDR3 protein is CASSDPRDGDTGYTF. Written as DNA, the CDR3 is TGCGCCAGCAGCGATCCCCGGGACGGCGATACGGGCTACACCTTC.

The chain has TRBV28 and TRBJ2-7, with D uncertain. The V gene lost 2 bases and the J gene lost 2 bases, with 10 bases spanning the gap. Germline values: CDR1 MDHEN, CDR2 SYDVKM. CDR3 size: 14 residues. Here the CDR3 DNA reads TGTGCCAGCAGTTTAATTCCTAGAACCTACGAGCAGTACTTC. Residues: CASSLIPRTYEQYF.

This chain uses TRBV23-1 with TRBJ1-5; D not certain. TRBV23-1 is an ORF, and what it does is uncertain. This CDR3 has 15 residues. Trimming cost V 6 bases and J 1 base, with 13 bases left between them. In DNA, the CDR3 is TGCGCCAGCAGCCAGTATCCAGGAAGCAATCAGCCCCAGCATTTT. Residues: CASSQYPGSNQPQHF.

The chain combines TRBV6-8 with TRBJ1-5, with 10 nucleotides matching TRBD1. CDR1 is MNHGY and CDR2 is SAAAGT in the germline V gene. V dropped 6 bases and J dropped 3; count of bases not matched to a gene: 5. This CDR3 is 15 amino acids long. The CDR3 reads CASSRGQGINQPQHF. The CDR3, as DNA: TGTGCCAGCAGCCGGGGACAGGGGATCAATCAGCCCCAGCATTTT.

The gene calls are TRBV19 and TRBJ2-2; D call uncertain. The germline CDR1 and CDR2 sequences are LNHDA and SQIVND (reference sequence). CDR3 length: 13 residues. Trimming took 4 bases from V and 1 from J, leaving 4 bases between them. The CDR3 region has the DNA TGTGCCAGTAGTAGGGGGAACACCGGGGAGCTGTTTTTT. Translation gives CASSRGNTGELFF.

As DNA, the CDR3 is TGTGCCAGCAGCCGCCCGCCGAGTCTGTGGAGTTCTGGGGCCAACGTCCTGACTTTC. This translates into CASSRPPSLWSSGANVLTF. This chain uses TRBV7-7 with TRBJ2-6; no definite D call. The germline V and J ends were trimmed by 5 bases and 1 base, with 21 bases remaining between them. The CDR3 sequence is 19 residues long. Germline V gene lookup returns CDR1 SSHAT and CDR2 FNYEAQ (reference sequence). Supplemented by reference TRBV7-7 and TRBJ2-6, the full variable domain reads GAGVSQSPRYKVTKRGQDVTLRCDPISSHATLYWYQQALGQGPEFLTYFNYEAQPDKSGLPSDRFSAERPEGSISTLTIQRTEQRDSAMYRCASSRPPSLWSSGANVLTFGAGSRLTVL.

This clone was observed a few times. The V and J genes are TRBV6-8 and TRBJ1-6; TRBD1 might be the D (6 bases). Germline assignment: CDR1 MNHGY and CDR2 SAAAGT. The CDR3 is 13 amino acids. Trimming took off 6 bases at V and 10 bases at J, with 13 bases between the two ends. CDR3 in amino acids: CASSRDTRSPLHF. The CDR3 DNA follows: TGTGCCAGCAGCCGGGACACCCGGTCACCCCTCCACTTT.

The V gene is TRBV7-4, the J gene TRBJ2-7, with D possibly being TRBD1 (6 bases). With 5 bases removed from V and 2 bases from J, the gap between germline ends came to 13 bases. CDR1 and CDR2 (germline): SGHVT, SQSDAQ. This CDR3 contains 14 residues. The CDR3 protein is CASSPQGKAYEQYF. DNA for the CDR3: TGTGCCAGCAGCCCCCAGGGGAAAGCCTACGAGCAGTACTTC.

CDR3 sequence reads: CASSSVAATYEQYF. The CDR3 coding sequence is TGTGCCAGCAGTTCCGTGGCGGCTACCTACGAGCAGTACTTC. The chain uses TRBV6-8 and TRBJ2-7; D remains unclear. CDR3 length: 14 amino acids. Germline lookup yields CDR1 MNHGY and CDR2 SAAAGT. V lost 4 bases, J lost 2 bases, and 12 bases lay in between.